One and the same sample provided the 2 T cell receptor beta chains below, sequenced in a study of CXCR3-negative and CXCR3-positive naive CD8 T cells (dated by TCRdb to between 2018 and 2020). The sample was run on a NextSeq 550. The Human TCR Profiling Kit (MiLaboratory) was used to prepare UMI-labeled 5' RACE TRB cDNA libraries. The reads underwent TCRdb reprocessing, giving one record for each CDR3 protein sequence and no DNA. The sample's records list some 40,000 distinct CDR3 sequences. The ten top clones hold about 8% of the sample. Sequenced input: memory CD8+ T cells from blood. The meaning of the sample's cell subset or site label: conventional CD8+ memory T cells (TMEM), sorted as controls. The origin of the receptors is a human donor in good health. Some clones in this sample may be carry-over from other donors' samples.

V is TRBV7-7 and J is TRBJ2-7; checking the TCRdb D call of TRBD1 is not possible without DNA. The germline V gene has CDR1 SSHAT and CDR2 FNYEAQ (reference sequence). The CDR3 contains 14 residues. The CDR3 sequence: CASSLRRESYEQYF.

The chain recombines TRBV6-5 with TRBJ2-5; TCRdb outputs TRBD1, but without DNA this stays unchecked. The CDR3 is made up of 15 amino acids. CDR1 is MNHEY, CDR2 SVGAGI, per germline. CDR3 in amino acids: CASSNPRQDKETQYF.